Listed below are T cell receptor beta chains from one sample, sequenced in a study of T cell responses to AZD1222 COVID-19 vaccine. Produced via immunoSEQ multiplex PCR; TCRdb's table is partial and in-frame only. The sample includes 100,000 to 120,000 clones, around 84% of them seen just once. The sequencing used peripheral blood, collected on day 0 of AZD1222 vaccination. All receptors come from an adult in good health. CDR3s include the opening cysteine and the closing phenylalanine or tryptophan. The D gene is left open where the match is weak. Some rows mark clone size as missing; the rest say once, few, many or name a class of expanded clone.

TGTGCCAGCTCACTACTATCCGTCATGACTGGATCGAACTATGGCTACACCTTC	CASSLLSVMTGSNYGYTF	NA	TRBJ1-2	NA	TRBV18
TGTGCCAGCTCACGGTGGACAGGGGTAAATAATTCACCCCTCCACTTT	CASSRWTGVNNSPLHF	TRBD1	TRBJ1-6	NA	TRBV18
TGCGCCAGCAGTGAGCGGACCAACGACACCGGGGAGCTGTTTTTT	CASSERTNDTGELFF	NA	TRBJ2-2	NA	TRBV10-1
TGCAGTGCTAGTCCGGCTGCCGGTGCCGGTGGCTACACCTTC	CSASPAAGAGGYTF	NA	TRBJ1-2	NA	TRBV20-1
TGTGCCAGCAGCTTAGGAGGGTCTGGGACAGGGGACGGCTACACCTTC	CASSLGGSGTGDGYTF	TRBD1	TRBJ1-2	NA	TRBV7-2
NA	CASSRWAAGIKGAAYGYTF	NA	TRBJ1-2	NA	TRBV21-1
TGTGCCAGCAGCTTGGACAGGGGGAACTATGGCTACACCTTC	CASSLDRGNYGYTF	TRBD1	TRBJ1-2	NA	TRBV28
TGTGCCAGCTCACCATGGCCTGAAGCTTTCTTT	CASSPWPEAFF	NA	TRBJ1-1	NA	TRBV18
TGCAGCGTTGCGGGATACATGAACACTGAAGCTTTCTTT	CSVAGYMNTEAFF	NA	TRBJ1-1	many	TRBV29-1
TGTGCCACTAAGACAGGGGGCGGCACTGAAGCTTTCTTT	CATKTGGGTEAFF	TRBD1	TRBJ1-1	NA	TRBV6-5
TGTGCCAGCAGCCCACGCTTGGGGGGCCCTAACACCGGGGAGCTGTTTTTT	CASSPRLGGPNTGELFF	NA	TRBJ2-2	few	TRBV7-9
TGTGCCAGCAGTTTAGTGGGACAGGGGCGCGAAAAACTGTTTTTT	CASSLVGQGREKLFF	TRBD1	TRBJ1-4	NA	TRBV27
TGTGCCATCAGCGCCGACAGGGACACGAACGAGCAGTACTTC	CAISADRDTNEQYF	TRBD1	TRBJ2-7	NA	TRBV10-3
TGTGCCAGCAGTTCGGGGAACGAGCAGTACTTC	CASSSGNEQYF	NA	TRBJ2-7	NA	TRBV6-6
TGTGCCAGCAGCACGTCCGGGACTTACTATGGCTACACCTTC	CASSTSGTYYGYTF	NA	TRBJ1-2	few	TRBV7-2
TGTGCCAGCAGCCAGATCGCGCAGCCCTACAATGAGCAGTTCTTC	CASSQIAQPYNEQFF	NA	TRBJ2-1	once	TRBV7-3
TGTGCCAGCAGCCCGGGGACGGAATCTAGGGCTTTCTTT	CASSPGTESRAFF	NA	TRBJ1-1	NA	TRBV5-6
TGTGCCAGCCGGGTACGGACGAACACTGAAGCTTTCTTT	CASRVRTNTEAFF	NA	TRBJ1-1	once	TRBV6-5
TGCGCCAGCAGTGACGGCACCCGCAGTGAAAAACTGTTTTTT	CASSDGTRSEKLFF	NA	TRBJ1-4	NA	TRBV10-2
TGCGCCAGCAGTAGGACAGGGGATCAGCCCCAGCATTTT	CASSRTGDQPQHF	TRBD1	TRBJ1-5	NA	TRBV10-1
TGTGCCAGCTCACCGGCGGGGAGCCCGTTTACCGGGGAGCTGTTTTTT	CASSPAGSPFTGELFF	NA	TRBJ2-2	NA	TRBV18
TGTGCCACCAGCCCGGACAGGGATGGTCCTGAAGCTTTCTTT	CATSPDRDGPEAFF	TRBD1	TRBJ1-1	NA	TRBV15
TGCGCCAGCAGTGAGGGATGGAGGTCGGATTCACCCCTCCACTTT	CASSEGWRSDSPLHF	NA	TRBJ1-6	NA	TRBV5-1
TGTGCCAGCAGTCAAAAAGGGGGAGGCGAGCAGTACTTC	CASSQKGGGEQYF	NA	TRBJ2-7	NA	TRBV12-3/TRBV12-4
TGCGCCAGCAGCGTGACCCTCTCTGGGGCCAACGTCCTGACTTTC	CASSVTLSGANVLTF	NA	TRBJ2-6	NA	TRBV5-1
TGTGCCAGCAGTTCCTTCGGGGTAGGCTACACCTTC	CASSSFGVGYTF	NA	TRBJ1-2	NA	TRBV28
TGTGCCAGCAGTGAAAGCTTCAGGAATCAGCCCCAGCATTTT	CASSESFRNQPQHF	NA	TRBJ1-5	NA	TRBV2
TGTGCCAGCAGCCGGGACAGGGTTAATGAAAAACTGTTTTTT	CASSRDRVNEKLFF	TRBD1	TRBJ1-4	NA	TRBV9
TGTGCCAGAGGGGGGAGGGGGGTTGGCACTGAAGCTTTCTTT	CARGGRGVGTEAFF	NA	TRBJ1-1	NA	TRBV27
TGCGCCAGCAGTCAGCATGACAGGGTTGGCTACACCTTC	CASSQHDRVGYTF	TRBD1	TRBJ1-2	NA	TRBV23-1
TGCAGTGCTCACCCGGGGGCCGAGGCTTTCTTT	CSAHPGAEAFF	NA	TRBJ1-1	NA	TRBV20-1
TGTGCCAGCAGCTTAGCCGGGAGCTCTGGAAACACCATATATTTT	CASSLAGSSGNTIYF	NA	TRBJ1-3	NA	TRBV7-2